The rows below give T cell receptor beta chains drawn from one sample of a study of neoadjuvant anti-PD-1 for oral cavity cancer. Assay used: immunoSEQ multiplex PCR; TCRdb lists only in-frame clones, some missing. The table records 7,500 to 8,000 clones, less than 75% of them present only once. Material: PBMCs, obtained after nivolumab (anti-PD-1) treatment. The receptors here all came from a person aged 40 to 85 with oral cavity squamous cell carcinoma. CDR3s include the opening cysteine and the closing phenylalanine or tryptophan. A D gene is named only where the DNA matches it firmly. Clone size is not always given. Where it is, it says once, few, many or a class for expanded clones.

d_call: .
clone_size: .
v_call: TRBV19
j_call: TRBJ2-1
cdr3_nt: TGTGCCAGTAGTACCCGGCAATTGACTGAGCAGTTCTTC
cdr3_aa: CASSTRQLTEQFF

d_call: TRBD1
clone_size: few
v_call: TRBV19
j_call: TRBJ2-7
cdr3_nt: TGTGCCAGTAGTAAGGACAGGTGGGCCAGGGGCGAGCAGTACTTC
cdr3_aa: CASSKDRWARGEQYF

d_call: TRBD1
clone_size: few
v_call: TRBV7-9
j_call: TRBJ2-7
cdr3_nt: TGTGCCAGCAGCCCCCGGAAAGGGGGCATATACGAGCAGTACTTC
cdr3_aa: CASSPRKGGIYEQYF

d_call: TRBD2
clone_size: .
v_call: TRBV4-3
j_call: TRBJ2-1
cdr3_nt: TGCGCCAGCAGCCAGACTAGCGGGGGGGCCTACAATGAGCAGTTCTTC
cdr3_aa: CASSQTSGGAYNEQFF

d_call: .
clone_size: .
v_call: TRBV27
j_call: TRBJ1-4
cdr3_nt: TGTGCCAGCAGTCCACAGCGTCTGGGGGAAAAACTGTTTTTT
cdr3_aa: CASSPQRLGEKLFF

d_call: .
clone_size: .
v_call: TRBV7-2
j_call: TRBJ1-2
cdr3_nt: TGTGCCAGCAGCTCGGGGGGGGTACAAGGTCCTCCCTACACCTTC
cdr3_aa: CASSSGGVQGPPYTF

d_call: .
clone_size: few
v_call: TRBV7-2
j_call: TRBJ1-2
cdr3_nt: TGTGCCAGCAGCCCAGGATTGGGACCGTTCTATGGCTACACCTTC
cdr3_aa: CASSPGLGPFYGYTF

d_call: TRBD1
clone_size: few
v_call: TRBV10-3
j_call: TRBJ1-2
cdr3_nt: TGTGCCATCATTGAGACAGGGGGCTATGGCTACACCTTC
cdr3_aa: CAIIETGGYGYTF

d_call: .
clone_size: .
v_call: TRBV28
j_call: TRBJ1-2
cdr3_nt: TGTGCCAGCTCCCCCCCGGCAGGCTATGGCTACACCTTC
cdr3_aa: CASSPPAGYGYTF

d_call: .
clone_size: .
v_call: TRBV7-2
j_call: TRBJ1-1
cdr3_nt: TGTGCCAGCAGCACAGCAGGGGTAGGAACTGAAGCTTTCTTT
cdr3_aa: CASSTAGVGTEAFF

d_call: .
clone_size: .
v_call: TRBV7-9
j_call: TRBJ2-3
cdr3_nt: TGTGCCAGCAGCTTAGCCGGCGGACGTCCGGATACGCAGTATTTT
cdr3_aa: CASSLAGGRPDTQYF

d_call: .
clone_size: once
v_call: TRBV12-5
j_call: TRBJ2-3
cdr3_nt: TGTGCTAGTGGTTCGTTACGGACTTTATTGACGCAGTATTTT
cdr3_aa: CASGSLRTLLTQYF

d_call: TRBD2
clone_size: once
v_call: TRBV10-3
j_call: TRBJ2-1
cdr3_nt: TGTGCCATCAGTGGGACTAGCGGGGCCGAAAAGCAGTTCTTC
cdr3_aa: CAISGTSGAEKQFF

d_call: TRBD1
clone_size: .
v_call: TRBV7-9
j_call: TRBJ1-2
cdr3_nt: TGTGCCAGCAGCTTCTCGGACAGGGGGCTTTATGGCTACACCTTC
cdr3_aa: CASSFSDRGLYGYTF

d_call: .
clone_size: .
v_call: TRBV6-5
j_call: TRBJ1-4
cdr3_nt: TGTGCCAGCAGTTACAAGGGAGAAAAACTGTTTTTT
cdr3_aa: CASSYKGEKLFF

d_call: TRBD1
clone_size: .
v_call: TRBV6-1
j_call: TRBJ2-2
cdr3_nt: TGTGCCAGCAGTGAACGGGGACAGGGGAGCGGGGAGCTGTTTTTT
cdr3_aa: CASSERGQGSGELFF

d_call: .
clone_size: few
v_call: TRBV4-1
j_call: TRBJ1-2
cdr3_nt: TGCGCCAGCAACACAGGGACTTATGGCTACACCTTC
cdr3_aa: CASNTGTYGYTF

d_call: TRBD2
clone_size: .
v_call: TRBV6-6
j_call: TRBJ2-3
cdr3_nt: TGTGCCAGCAGTTGGGTGACTAGCGGGGGGACAGATACGCAGTATTTT
cdr3_aa: CASSWVTSGGTDTQYF

d_call: .
clone_size: .
v_call: TRBV6-5
j_call: TRBJ2-3
cdr3_nt: TGTGCCAGCAGCCGGGACCCCAGAGATACGCAGTATTTT
cdr3_aa: CASSRDPRDTQYF

d_call: .
clone_size: .
v_call: TRBV7-8
j_call: TRBJ1-4
cdr3_nt: TGTGCCAGCAGCCCGCAGGGGTTGGAGGGCGCGAAACTGTTTTTT
cdr3_aa: CASSPQGLEGAKLFF

d_call: .
clone_size: few
v_call: TRBV7-8
j_call: TRBJ1-2
cdr3_nt: TGTGCCAGCAGCTTAAAAGTAGAGCTCTCCTATGGCTACACCTTC
cdr3_aa: CASSLKVELSYGYTF

d_call: .
clone_size: .
v_call: TRBV5-1
j_call: TRBJ1-3
cdr3_nt: TGCGCCAGCAGCCCCGGGAAATCAGCCTCTGGAAACACCATATATTTT
cdr3_aa: CASSPGKSASGNTIYF

d_call: .
clone_size: few
v_call: TRBV28
j_call: TRBJ2-2
cdr3_nt: TGTGCCAGCAAACTACGCAGGGGACTCACCGGGGAGCTGTTTTTT
cdr3_aa: CASKLRRGLTGELFF

d_call: TRBD1
clone_size: .
v_call: TRBV5-1
j_call: TRBJ2-7
cdr3_nt: TGCGCCAGCAGCTTGCAGGCCCCAGGCAGGGGGCTTCCCTACGAGCAGTACTTC
cdr3_aa: CASSLQAPGRGLPYEQYF

d_call: .
clone_size: .
v_call: TRBV5-5
j_call: TRBJ2-7
cdr3_nt: TGTGCCAGCAGGACCCAAGGGGGAGGCTACGAGCAGTACTTC
cdr3_aa: CASRTQGGGYEQYF

d_call: .
clone_size: .
v_call: TRBV7-3
j_call: TRBJ2-3
cdr3_nt: TGTGCCAGCAGCTTAACGTCGAGCACAGATACGCAGTATTTT
cdr3_aa: CASSLTSSTDTQYF

d_call: .
clone_size: .
v_call: TRBV5-1
j_call: TRBJ2-3
cdr3_nt: TGCGCCAGCAGCGATGACCTAAATCCCACGGCAGATACGCAGTATTTT
cdr3_aa: CASSDDLNPTADTQYF

d_call: .
clone_size: .
v_call: TRBV6-5
j_call: TRBJ1-6
cdr3_nt: TGTGCCAGCAGGGCCGGGACCCTAAATTCACCCCTCCACTTT
cdr3_aa: CASRAGTLNSPLHF

d_call: .
clone_size: once
v_call: TRBV7-6
j_call: TRBJ1-1
cdr3_nt: TGTGCCAGCAGCATCCAGGGGTACACTGAAGCTTTCTTT
cdr3_aa: CASSIQGYTEAFF

d_call: .
clone_size: .
v_call: TRBV21-1
j_call: TRBJ2-2
cdr3_nt: TGTGCCAGCAGGGGTAGTTTGTCTACCGGGGAGCTGTTTTTT
cdr3_aa: CASRGSLSTGELFF

d_call: .
clone_size: .
v_call: TRBV6-1
j_call: TRBJ1-6
cdr3_nt: TGTGCCAGCCTTGACACGGGTAATTCACCCCTCCACTTT
cdr3_aa: CASLDTGNSPLHF

d_call: .
clone_size: .
v_call: TRBV27
j_call: TRBJ2-5
cdr3_nt: TGTGCCAGCAGTTCCGAGGAAGGGGGGCAGGAGACCCAGTACTTC
cdr3_aa: CASSSEEGGQETQYF

d_call: .
clone_size: .
v_call: TRBV5-1
j_call: TRBJ1-6
cdr3_nt: TGCGCCAGCAGTTCCGGGACGGATTATAATTCACCCCTCCACTTT
cdr3_aa: CASSSGTDYNSPLHF

d_call: .
clone_size: once
v_call: TRBV9
j_call: TRBJ2-7
cdr3_nt: TGTGCCAGCAGCGTAGAGGGCGAATCCTACGAGCAGTACTTC
cdr3_aa: CASSVEGESYEQYF

d_call: .
clone_size: .
v_call: TRBV2
j_call: TRBJ1-4
cdr3_nt: TGTGCCAGCAGTGCGACAGCCGTTAATGAAAAACTGTTTTTT
cdr3_aa: CASSATAVNEKLFF

d_call: .
clone_size: .
v_call: TRBV18
j_call: TRBJ2-4
cdr3_nt: TGTGCCAGCTCACCAGACAGTTCAAGGACCATTCAGTACTTC
cdr3_aa: CASSPDSSRTIQYF

d_call: .
clone_size: .
v_call: TRBV6-1
j_call: TRBJ2-7
cdr3_nt: TGTGCCAGCATCGGCAGGGGAGGTTCCTACGAGCAGTACTTC
cdr3_aa: CASIGRGGSYEQYF

d_call: .
clone_size: .
v_call: TRBV20-1
j_call: TRBJ1-1
cdr3_nt: TGCAGTGCGAGGAGGAACACTGAAGCTTTCTTT
cdr3_aa: CSARRNTEAFF

d_call: TRBD1
clone_size: .
v_call: TRBV7-9
j_call: TRBJ2-1
cdr3_nt: TGTGCCAGCAGCTTACGGGGACAGGCGAGCAATGAGCAGTTCTTC
cdr3_aa: CASSLRGQASNEQFF

d_call: .
clone_size: .
v_call: TRBV4-3
j_call: TRBJ1-2
cdr3_nt: TGCGCCAGCAGCCAAGGTCGACTGGCTCGCCATGGCTACACCTTC
cdr3_aa: CASSQGRLARHGYTF

d_call: .
clone_size: once
v_call: TRBV6-5
j_call: TRBJ1-1
cdr3_nt: TGTGCCAGCAGTTACGGGACCGCTGACCGACCCAAAGAAGCTTTCTTT
cdr3_aa: CASSYGTADRPKEAFF

d_call: TRBD2
clone_size: .
v_call: TRBV4-1
j_call: TRBJ2-5
cdr3_nt: TGCGCCAGCAGCCAAGGACATGGGGCAGCGGGGAGCCAAGAGACCCAGTACTTC
cdr3_aa: CASSQGHGAAGSQETQYF

d_call: .
clone_size: .
v_call: TRBV27
j_call: TRBJ1-2
cdr3_nt: TGTGCCAGCAGTGAGGTAGGAGGCCGGTATGGCTACACCTTC
cdr3_aa: CASSEVGGRYGYTF

d_call: .
clone_size: .
v_call: TRBV7-2
j_call: TRBJ1-2
cdr3_nt: TGTGCCAGCAGCTTAGACAGCTATGGCTACACCTTC
cdr3_aa: CASSLDSYGYTF

d_call: TRBD2
clone_size: .
v_call: TRBV13
j_call: TRBJ2-1
cdr3_nt: TGTGCCAGCAGCGCCCTCGGGGCGGGGGGGCCGGATGAGCAGTTCTTC
cdr3_aa: CASSALGAGGPDEQFF

d_call: .
clone_size: few
v_call: TRBV19
j_call: TRBJ1-1
cdr3_nt: TGTGCCAGTAGTATGGAGAGCCTAAACACTGAAGCTTTCTTT
cdr3_aa: CASSMESLNTEAFF

d_call: .
clone_size: few
v_call: TRBV7-2
j_call: TRBJ2-7
cdr3_nt: TGTGCCAGCAGCATCCGGGTAGGCGAGCAGTACTTC
cdr3_aa: CASSIRVGEQYF

d_call: TRBD2
clone_size: few
v_call: TRBV10-1
j_call: TRBJ2-3
cdr3_nt: TGCGCCAGCAGTGAGGGTAGCGGGGACACAGATACGCAGTATTTT
cdr3_aa: CASSEGSGDTDTQYF

d_call: TRBD1
clone_size: .
v_call: TRBV5-1
j_call: TRBJ2-7
cdr3_nt: TGCGCCAGCAGCCGGGACAGAACCTACGAGCAGTACTTC
cdr3_aa: CASSRDRTYEQYF

d_call: .
clone_size: .
v_call: TRBV5-4
j_call: TRBJ1-1
cdr3_nt: TGTGCCAGCAGCTTGACCGGGGGTACTGAAGCTTTCTTT
cdr3_aa: CASSLTGGTEAFF

d_call: .
clone_size: .
v_call: TRBV11-2
j_call: TRBJ2-2
cdr3_nt: TGTGCCAGCAGCTTAATCCCCGGGGACACCGGGGAGCTGTTTTTT
cdr3_aa: CASSLIPGDTGELFF

d_call: .
clone_size: once
v_call: TRBV2
j_call: TRBJ1-6
cdr3_nt: TGTGCCAGCAGTGATGGTCAGACGGTCAATTCACCCCTCCACTTT
cdr3_aa: CASSDGQTVNSPLHF

d_call: TRBD1
clone_size: .
v_call: TRBV2
j_call: TRBJ1-2
cdr3_nt: TGTGCCAGCAGACCCTCGACAGGGGCCAACTATGGCTACACCTTC
cdr3_aa: CASRPSTGANYGYTF